These 20 T cell receptor beta chains were all obtained from the same sample, sequenced in a study of human T cells and chemical hapten exposure. Noted time point: healthy volunteer bleed at 6 weeks. The total RNA was obtained from whole blood that was not fractionated. TCRdb passed the RACE reads through MiXCR, listing each CDR3 protein once. Among more than 35,000 distinct CDR3 sequences listed, 3% to 4.5% were seen once. The sequencing sample was made of whole blood. The receptors derive from a human donor in good health. Some clones in this sample may be carry-over from other donors' samples.

With respect to this clonotype: This may stem from a read error, because a much larger clone lies one nucleotide away. The V and J genes are TRBV18 and TRBJ2-7; TRBD1 matches 7 bases. CDR1 KGHSH and CDR2 LQKENI come from the germline V gene. CDR3 length: 15 residues. CDR3 protein: CAGSPPGTAPYEQYF. The CDR3 DNA reads TGTGCCGGCTCACCCCCCGGGACAGCCCCTTACGAGCAGTACTTC.

The sample holds many counts of this clonotype. V and J are TRBV7-9 and TRBJ1-6; D remains ambiguous. Per germline, CDR1 SEHNR and CDR2 FQNEAQ (reference sequence). CDR3 size: 12 residues. Trimming left V 3 bases short and J 7 bases short, with 4 bases between. The CDR3 region has the DNA TGTGCCAGCAGCTTGCGCAATTCACCCCTCCACTTT. As protein: CASSLRNSPLHF.

This clonotype appeared many times. The chain combines TRBV4-2 with TRBJ2-7, with 11 bases identical to TRBD1. Germline CDR1 LGHNA, CDR2 YNFKEQ. V lost 4 bases to trimming and J lost 4 bases; unmatched junction nucleotides: 9. The CDR3 sequence is 16 residues long. In nucleotides, the CDR3 is TGTGCCAGCAGCCGCCAGTCAGGGACAGGGGGGTACGAGCAGTACTTC. Translated, it gives CASSRQSGTGGYEQYF.

This clonotype appeared many times. The chain combines TRBV5-1 with TRBJ2-3, with 8 positions matching TRBD2. This CDR3 contains 17 residues. Per the germline V gene, CDR1 is SGHRS and CDR2 is YFSETQ. The J segment lost 0 bases and the V segment lost 2 bases, leaving 8 bases of the junction unmatched. DNA of the CDR3: TGCGCCAGCAGCTTAGGGCTACTAGCGGCTAGCACAGATACGCAGTATTTT. It yields the protein CASSLGLLAASTDTQYF. The variable domain in full, with the rest retrieved from reference TRBV5-1 and TRBJ2-3, is KAGVTQTPRYLIKTRGQQVTLSCSPISGHRSVSWYQQTPGQGLQFLFEYFSETQRNKGNFPGRFSGRQFSNSRSEMNVSTLELGDSALYLCASSLGLLAASTDTQYFGPGTRLTVL.

This clonotype has ten or more counts. The J gene is TRBJ2-1, the V gene TRBV11-2, with a weak D call TRBD2 (6 bases). Trimming took 5 bases from V and 8 from J, leaving 13 bases between them. Germline CDR1 and CDR2: SGHAT and FQNNGV. The CDR3 has 13 residues. The CDR3 DNA reads TGTGCCAGCAGCCGGGGACTCCCCGATGAGCAGTTCTTC. Its translation is CASSRGLPDEQFF.

This clonotype appeared many times. The chain is built from TRBV25-1 and TRBJ2-3; D is undetermined. CDR1 is MGHDK, CDR2 SYGVNS, per germline. Trimming took 8 bases from V and 2 from J, leaving 11 bases between them. The CDR3 is 13 amino acids. The DNA of the CDR3 is TGTGCCAGCTCGACCCATGTCACAGATACGCAGTATTTT. It specifies CASSTHVTDTQYF.

This clonotype was recorded at least ten times. This sequence joins TRBV5-1 and TRBJ2-1; D gene uncertain. CDR3 size: 17 residues. Germline loops: CDR1 SGHRS, CDR2 YFSETQ. V lost 4 bases, J lost 2 bases, and 19 bases lay in between. The CDR3 DNA follows: TGCGCCAGCAGCCCAACTATGACGGGTCCTCCCTACAATGAGCAGTTCTTC. Translating it yields CASSPTMTGPPYNEQFF.

This clonotype has at least ten counts. This chain joins TRBV3-1 and TRBJ2-2; TRBD2 might be the D (6 bases). The CDR3 contains 13 residues. CDR1 and CDR2 (germline): LGHDT, YNNKEL (reference sequence). The V end lost 2 bases, the J end lost 6 bases, and 7 bases lay between the germline ends. CDR3 bases: TGTGCCAGCAGCCAACGCGGGGCCGGGGAGCTGTTTTTT. This gives the protein CASSQRGAGELFF.

The J gene is TRBJ1-1, the V gene TRBV7-8; D remains unclear. Germline V gives CDR1 SGHVS, CDR2 FQNEAQ. CDR3 length: 12 residues. Trimming stripped 5 bases from V and 6 bases from J, with 10 bases between. DNA of the CDR3: TGTGCCAGCAGCACTTGGGGAGCTGAAGCTTTCTTT. This translates into CASSTWGAEAFF.

Ten or more counts support this clonotype. The rearrangement joins TRBV12-3 or TRBV12-4 to TRBJ1-2; 8 positions agree with TRBD1. The CDR3 is made up of 15 amino acids. Losses at the gene ends were 2 bases for V and 8 bases for J; bases not matched to a gene: 10. The CDR3 DNA reads as TGTGCCAGCAGTTTAATGAGACAGGGGACGCGAGGCTACACCTTC. Residues: CASSLMRQGTRGYTF.

Ten or more counts support this clonotype. The V and J genes are TRBV28 and TRBJ1-1; D gene uncertain. In germline, CDR1 is MDHEN, CDR2 SYDVKM. Trimming took 2 bases from V and 1 from J, leaving 5 bases between them. This CDR3 has 13 amino acids. The DNA of the CDR3 is TGTGCCAGCAGTTTAGTGGGGAACACTGAAGCTTTCTTT. Translation gives CASSLVGNTEAFF.

This clonotype was seen ten or more times. This chain joins TRBV29-1 and TRBJ1-2; 10 bases are shared with TRBD1. The CDR3 covers 13 residues. CDR1 and CDR2 (germline): SQVTM, ANQGSEA. V trimming: 4 bases; J trimming: 4 bases; junction bases outside the gene matches: 3. The CDR3 nucleotides are TGCAGCGTTGGTAGACAGGGGGCCTATGGCTACACCTTC. This gives the protein CSVGRQGAYGYTF.

This clonotype was counted many times. The chain is built from TRBV12-3 or TRBV12-4 and TRBJ1-1, with a tentative D call TRBD1 (5 bases). The CDR3 runs 15 residues. V was clipped by 4 bases and J by 4 bases, with 16 bases between them. The CDR3 protein is CASSSIQVGGTEAFF. The CDR3 DNA sequence: TGTGCCAGCAGTTCCATACAGGTGGGGGGCACTGAAGCTTTCTTT.

The CDR3 bases are TGTGCCAGCAGGAAGAGTGGGAACTCACCCCTCCACTTT. Protein product: CASRKSGNSPLHF. V and J are TRBV5-6 and TRBJ1-6, with D unclear. The CDR3 sequence is 13 residues long. V lost 5 bases to trimming and J lost 10 bases, with 13 bases between them. Germline CDR1 and CDR2: SGHDT and YYEEEE.

The rearrangement joins TRBV12-3 or TRBV12-4 to TRBJ1-4; 10 bases line up with TRBD1. The CDR3 runs to 14 residues. V gave up 6 bases and J gave up 8 bases; unmatched junction bases: 6. This CDR3 reads CASRRDRGDEKLFF. The CDR3 bases are TGTGCCAGCAGAAGGGACAGGGGAGACGAAAAACTGTTTTTT.

This clonotype was observed at least ten times. The chain joins TRBV27 to TRBJ1-5; TRBD1 might be the D (5 bases). Trimming shortened V by 6 bases and J by 4 bases, and 16 bases separated the two germline ends. The CDR3 length is 15 residues. The germline gives CDR1 MNHEY, CDR2 SMNVEV (reference sequence). The CDR3 DNA reads as TGTGCCAGCAGGCCGGACAAAGTCGGTAATCAGCCCCAGCATTTT. Translating gives CASRPDKVGNQPQHF.

This clonotype was seen many times. V gene TRBV20-1 combines with J gene TRBJ2-7; weak D call: TRBD2 (6 bases). The V and J ends lost 3 bases and 3 bases respectively, with 12 bases between them. CDR3 length: 13 amino acids. CDR1 is DFQATT, CDR2 SNEGSKA, per germline (reference sequence). The CDR3 is CSASFGGNYEQYF. The DNA of the CDR3 is TGCAGTGCTAGTTTCGGCGGGAACTACGAGCAGTACTTC.

This clonotype was counted ten times or more. The chain combines TRBV4-1 with TRBJ1-6; 8 bases fit TRBD1. Trimming at V came to 2 bases and at J to 5 bases, leaving 8 bases not matched to a gene. The germline gives CDR1 MGHRA, CDR2 YSYEKL. There are 17 residues in the CDR3. The CDR3 nucleotides are TGCGCCAGCAGCCAACGCTGGACAGGGATGGATAATTCACCCCTCCACTTT. It yields the protein CASSQRWTGMDNSPLHF.

J is TRBJ1-1 and V is TRBV7-2; 7 nucleotides align to TRBD1. The CDR3 loop spans 16 amino acids. From germline, CDR1 is SGHTA and CDR2 FQGNSA. V lost 0 bases, J lost 5 bases, and 9 bases stayed unmatched. Here the CDR3 DNA reads TGTGCCAGCAGCTTAGCCATCCAGACAGGGAGAACTGAAGCTTTCTTT. Protein sequence: CASSLAIQTGRTEAFF.

This clonotype was observed at least ten times. The chain couples TRBV4-1 to TRBJ1-1; tentatively, D is TRBD1 (5 bases). The CDR3 totals 12 residues. Trimming removed 1 base from V and 8 bases from J, with 8 bases in between. Germline V lookup: CDR1 MGHRA, CDR2 YSYEKL. DNA of the CDR3: TGCGCCAGCAGCCAAGTGGGGGGGGAAGCTTTCTTT. This sequence encodes CASSQVGGEAFF.